The entry that follows covers one T cell receptor beta chain sequence. Its antigen is not yet known. A read error is likely here: a far larger clone is one base away. The source of the sample is a study of regulatory T cells in long-lasting Graves disease (dated by TCRdb to about 2021). Study-wide context: In the newly diagnosed Graves' disease group, patients had been taking antithyroid drugs for less than 3 months. Persistent Graves' disease patients were compared with newly diagnosed Graves' disease patients by peripheral blood TCR sequencing and RNA sequencing. The study was conducted in China and was registered as a clinical trial. TCR sequencing covered some 13 persistent and 20 newly diagnosed Graves' disease patients, some 33 samples in total. Study-level results and caveats: Only the TCR beta chain was sequenced and analyzed. Only peripheral blood was studied, because thyroid tissue, the primary lesion, was inaccessible. Persistent patients shared more public clonotypes among themselves (more than 2,500) than newly diagnosed patients did (over 900). Persistent disease showed preferential use of TRBV28, TRBJ1-2 and TRBJ2-5, whereas newly diagnosed disease favored TRBV20-1 and TRBJ2-1. Compared with newly diagnosed patients, persistent Graves' disease patients had lower TCR Shannon entropy and fewer highly expanded clones, which suggests clonal expansion. The authors noted that the small sample size was a limitation that may lower accuracy.

Reading the label with the study, this specimen's time point is: newly diagnosed GD, antithyroid drugs for less than 3 months. RNA was extracted from PBMCs in TRIzol for both TCR sequencing and RNA sequencing. The diagnosis of Graves' disease was made according to American Thyroid Association guidelines. Patients for the study were recruited at an endocrinology department in Xi'an, China. From each patient, about 8.9 milliliters of peripheral blood was collected into an EDTA anticoagulant tube. PBMCs were isolated by Ficoll Paque Plus density gradient separation without further T cell sorting. RNA quality was checked with an Agilent 2100 Bioanalyzer and agarose gel, and concentration with a NanoDrop 2000. The library came from multiplex PCR. The sample was run on an Illumina HiSeq 4000. TCR beta libraries were built with iRepertoire HTBI primers and Arm-PCR amplification of CDR3 regions. PCR products were gel purified before sequencing. In the authors' own workflow: Gene usage analysis of CDR3 amino acid clonotypes used the approximately 62 TRBV and 14 to 15 TRBJ segments found across samples. Filtered high-quality paired reads were merged into contigs using COPE and FqMerger. BLAST was used to align contigs to the IMGT TRBV, TRBD and TRBJ reference genes, and CDR3 was defined following IMGT. Clonotypes above 0.1% frequency were classified as highly expanded clones. Shannon entropy served as the measure of repertoire diversity, while the Gini coefficient captured V-J evenness. Public clonotypes were defined as clonotypes shared by more than one individual. TCRdb trimmed public reads at Q25 via fastp, called clones via MiXCR and kept in-frame beta chains. Rows are unified per CDR3 protein, each entry keeping the most common DNA and genes. The authors' filters were not applied to this entry. The sample table contains about 440,000 distinct CDR3 sequences; only one count was recorded for about 17% of them. In total, the top ten clones hold about 10% of the sample.

The CDR3, from cysteine to phenylalanine, totals 12 residues. Only CDR3 DNA is held: 36 bases, read in frame from base 1. These sequences were also reported in another study, on T cells in Graves' hyperthyroidism and ophthalmopathy. As noted in the second study: Stable Graves' hyperthyroidism was defined as no progression to ophthalmopathy during 18 months of follow-up. Hyperthyroidism patients were newly diagnosed, had a disease duration of under 2 months, and were aged 18 to 65 years. Patients with uncontrolled infections, other autoimmune diseases, pregnancy or lactation were excluded. Diagnoses were based on clinical symptoms, serum thyroxine and TRAb, thyroid ultrasound and orbital computed tomography. The TCR CDR3 was subjected to a first round of RT-PCR using the HTBI primer set and the Qiagen OneStep RT-PCR kit. Blood samples also contained most of the expanded thyroid clonotypes (frequency above 0.001), which suggests that blood repertoires may reflect thyroid immune responses. In cross-validation, a model built on a 13 V-J signature told ophthalmopathy apart from stable hyperthyroidism with approximately 91% sensitivity and 81% to 82% specificity, and in testing the same model reached 80%/75%. During validation, the model predicted progression to ophthalmopathy a median of around 6 months ahead of onset, with almost 71% sensitivity and under 85% specificity. A discovery cohort of around 100 patients, approximately 45 with Graves' ophthalmopathy and fewer than 65 with stable Graves' hyperthyroidism, was used to find distinguishing TCR V-J signatures. Prospective prediction of ophthalmopathy was tested in an independent validation cohort of fewer than 20 hyperthyroidism patients and some 17 patients who later progressed to ophthalmopathy. The 100 or so discovery patients were randomly split 7:3 into training and test sets. In about 6 Graves' hyperthyroidism patients, the study also compared T-cell repertoires from thyroid tissue with T-cell repertoires from blood. Following sampling, methimazole starting at 30 mg daily was given to hyperthyroidism patients, and high-dose intravenous methylprednisolone was given to ophthalmopathy patients. A second multiplex PCR round built the libraries, followed by size selection and purification. The libraries were sequenced on an Illumina HiSeq2000 using paired-end 100 bp reads. SOAPnuke was used to process the raw data, with reads discarded if the reads contained adapters or uncalled bases, had a mean Phred below 15, or lacked an exact constant-primer or identifier match. High-quality paired reads were merged with COPE v1.2.5, and unique nucleotide sequences were defined as clonotypes. MiTCR v1.1 was used to align the clonotypes against IMGT TRBV, TRBD and TRBJ reference segments. Analysis was restricted to V-J combinations with a frequency above 0.0001, which covered 99% to 99.2% of repertoires. A TCS score was defined as the ratio between F50 (clonal expansion) and ExV (chaos), using BLOSUM62-based TCRdist between CDR3 peptides within each V-J. Welch's t-statistics and random forest reduced 500 to 650 V-J features to roughly 13, which were used in a naive Bayes classifier (R e1071). Sample size was not statistically predetermined, and blinding of investigators to group allocation was not performed. The paper describes TCR Vbeta CDR3 sequencing of more than 120 peripheral blood samples, made up of 43 ophthalmopathy patients, around 78 hyperthyroidism patients and 17 progressor patients.

Material: peripheral blood mononuclear cells (PBMCs), obtained at new diagnosis, from a patient treated with antithyroid drugs. This clonotype was sampled from a woman in her thirties with Graves disease. Donor details come from another sample of the same person, matched by shared clones. Recombination connected TRBV12-3 or TRBV12-4 to TRBJ2-3, and possibly TRBD1, on 6 matching bases. The J call could be wrong; TRBJ1-1 is a better fit for the DNA end. Here is the DNA: TGTGCCAGCAGGGCGGGGGCCCAGGGAGCTTTCTTT. Its coded protein is CASRAGAQGAFF.